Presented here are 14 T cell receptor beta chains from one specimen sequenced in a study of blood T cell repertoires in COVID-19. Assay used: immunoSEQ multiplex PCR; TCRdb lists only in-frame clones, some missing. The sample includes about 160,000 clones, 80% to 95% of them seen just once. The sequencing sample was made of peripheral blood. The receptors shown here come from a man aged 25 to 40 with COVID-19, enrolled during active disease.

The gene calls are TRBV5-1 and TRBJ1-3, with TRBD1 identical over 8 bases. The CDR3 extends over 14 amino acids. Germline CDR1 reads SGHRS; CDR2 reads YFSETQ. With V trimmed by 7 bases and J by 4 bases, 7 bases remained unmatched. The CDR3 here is CASQGAGFGNTIYF. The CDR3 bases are TGCGCCAGCCAGGGGGCAGGATTCGGAAACACCATATATTTT. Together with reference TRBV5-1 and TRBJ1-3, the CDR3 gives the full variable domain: KAGVTQTPRYLIKTRGQQVTLSCSPISGHRSVSWYQQTPGQGLQFLFEYFSETQRNKGNFPGRFSGRQFSNSRSEMNVSTLELGDSALYLCASQGAGFGNTIYFGEGSWLTVV.

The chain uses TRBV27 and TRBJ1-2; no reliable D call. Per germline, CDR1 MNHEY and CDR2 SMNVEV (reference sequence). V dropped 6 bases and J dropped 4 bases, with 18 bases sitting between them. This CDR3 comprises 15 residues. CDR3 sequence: CASSLRPEEGYGYTF. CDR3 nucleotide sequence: TGTGCCAGCAGCCTCAGACCTGAAGAGGGCTATGGCTACACCTTC.

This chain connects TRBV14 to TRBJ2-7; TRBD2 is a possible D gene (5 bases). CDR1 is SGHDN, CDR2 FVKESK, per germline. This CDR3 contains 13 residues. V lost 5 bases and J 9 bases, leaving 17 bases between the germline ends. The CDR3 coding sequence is TGTGCCAGCAGCGAGCGGCCATTGGTACGGCAGTACTTC. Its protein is CASSERPLVRQYF.

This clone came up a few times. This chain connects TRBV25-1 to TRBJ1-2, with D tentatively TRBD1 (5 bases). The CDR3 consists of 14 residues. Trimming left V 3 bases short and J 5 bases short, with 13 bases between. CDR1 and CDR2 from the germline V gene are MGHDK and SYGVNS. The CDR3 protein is CASSDRSGRYGYTF. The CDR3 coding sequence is TGTGCCAGCAGTGATAGGTCAGGGAGGTATGGCTACACCTTC.

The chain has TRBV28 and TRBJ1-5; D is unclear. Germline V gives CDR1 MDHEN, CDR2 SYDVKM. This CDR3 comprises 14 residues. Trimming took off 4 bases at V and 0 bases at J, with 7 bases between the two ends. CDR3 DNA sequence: TGTGCCAGCAGTTCAGGATATAGCAATCAGCCCCAGCATTTT. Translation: CASSSGYSNQPQHF.

CDR3 nucleotide sequence: TGTGCCAGTAGTATAAGTAATCCAGGGGAATATGGCTACACCTTC. Translation gives CASSISNPGEYGYTF. This chain uses TRBV19 with TRBJ1-2, with a possible D match to TRBD1 (6 bases). The germline V and J ends were trimmed by 2 bases and 5 bases, with 15 bases remaining between them. Germline loops: CDR1 LNHDA, CDR2 SQIVND (reference sequence). There are 15 residues in the CDR3.

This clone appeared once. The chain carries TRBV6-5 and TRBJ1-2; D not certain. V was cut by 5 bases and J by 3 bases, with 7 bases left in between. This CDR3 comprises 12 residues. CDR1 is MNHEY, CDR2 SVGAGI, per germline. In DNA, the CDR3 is TGTGCCAGCAGTAGGGAGGACTATGGCTACACCTTC. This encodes CASSREDYGYTF.

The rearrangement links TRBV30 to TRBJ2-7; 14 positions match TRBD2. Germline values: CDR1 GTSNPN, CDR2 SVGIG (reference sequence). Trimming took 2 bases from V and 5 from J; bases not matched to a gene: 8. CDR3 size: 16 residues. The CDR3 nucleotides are TGTGCCTGGAGTAAAACTTGGACTAGCGGGAGGAACGAGCAGTACTTC. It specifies CAWSKTWTSGRNEQYF.

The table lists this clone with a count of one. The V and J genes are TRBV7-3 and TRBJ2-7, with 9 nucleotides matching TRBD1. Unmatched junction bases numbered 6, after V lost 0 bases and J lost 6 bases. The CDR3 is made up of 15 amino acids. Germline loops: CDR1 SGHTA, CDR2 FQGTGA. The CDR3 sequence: CASSLTGQGWGEQYF. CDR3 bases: TGTGCCAGCAGCTTAACGGGACAGGGCTGGGGCGAGCAGTACTTC.

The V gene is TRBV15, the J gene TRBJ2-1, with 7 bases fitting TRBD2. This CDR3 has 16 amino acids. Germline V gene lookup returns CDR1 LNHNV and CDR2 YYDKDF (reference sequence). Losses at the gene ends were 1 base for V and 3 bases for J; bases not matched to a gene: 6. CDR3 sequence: CATSRGLAFSYNEQFF. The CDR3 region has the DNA TGTGCCACCAGCAGAGGACTAGCTTTTAGCTACAATGAGCAGTTCTTC.

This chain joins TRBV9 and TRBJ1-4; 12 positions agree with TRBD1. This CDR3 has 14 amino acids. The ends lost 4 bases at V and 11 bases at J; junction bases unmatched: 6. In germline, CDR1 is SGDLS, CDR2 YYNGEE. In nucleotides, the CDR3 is TGTGCCAGCAGCACGGGACAGGGGGCGCGTAAACTGTTTTTT. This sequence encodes CASSTGQGARKLFF.

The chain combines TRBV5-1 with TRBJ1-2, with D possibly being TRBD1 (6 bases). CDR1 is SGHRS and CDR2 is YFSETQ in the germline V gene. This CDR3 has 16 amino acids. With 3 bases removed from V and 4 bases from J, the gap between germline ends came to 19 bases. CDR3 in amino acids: CASSSLGTLQGYGYTF. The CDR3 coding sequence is TGCGCCAGCAGCTCCTTGGGGACACTACAAGGCTATGGCTACACCTTC.

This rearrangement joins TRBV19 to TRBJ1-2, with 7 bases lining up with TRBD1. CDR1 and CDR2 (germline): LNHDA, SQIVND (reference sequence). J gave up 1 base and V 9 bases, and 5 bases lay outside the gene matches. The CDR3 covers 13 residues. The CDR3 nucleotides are TGTGCCAGCCGGGACAGAGGTAACTATGGCTACACCTTC. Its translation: CASRDRGNYGYTF.

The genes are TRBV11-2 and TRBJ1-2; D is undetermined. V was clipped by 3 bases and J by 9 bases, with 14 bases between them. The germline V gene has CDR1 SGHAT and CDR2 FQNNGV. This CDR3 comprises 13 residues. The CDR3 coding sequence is TGTGCCAGCAGCTTCCCCGGTCCCGGGAGCTACACCTTC. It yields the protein CASSFPGPGSYTF.